The text below deals with one T cell receptor beta chain. This entry belongs to a study of blood T cell repertoires in COVID-19. V lost 4 bases and J lost 2; bases outside the gene matches: 3. This CDR3 region has 15 residues. Germline assignment: CDR1 SGHDT and CDR2 YYEEEE. Measured with immunoSEQ multiplex PCR; TCRdb has only the in-frame clones, and not every one. Of under 300,000 clones listed, around four fifths were seen once; the top ten hold 12%. The source is a woman aged 60-75 years with active or convalescent COVID-19. Sequenced sample: peripheral blood. The chain couples TRBV5-6 to TRBJ2-6, with TRBD2 matching 7 bases. CDR3 amino acids: CASSGRGTGANVLTF. DNA of the CDR3: TGTGCCAGCAGCGGGAGGGGTACTGGGGCCAACGTCCTGACTTTC.